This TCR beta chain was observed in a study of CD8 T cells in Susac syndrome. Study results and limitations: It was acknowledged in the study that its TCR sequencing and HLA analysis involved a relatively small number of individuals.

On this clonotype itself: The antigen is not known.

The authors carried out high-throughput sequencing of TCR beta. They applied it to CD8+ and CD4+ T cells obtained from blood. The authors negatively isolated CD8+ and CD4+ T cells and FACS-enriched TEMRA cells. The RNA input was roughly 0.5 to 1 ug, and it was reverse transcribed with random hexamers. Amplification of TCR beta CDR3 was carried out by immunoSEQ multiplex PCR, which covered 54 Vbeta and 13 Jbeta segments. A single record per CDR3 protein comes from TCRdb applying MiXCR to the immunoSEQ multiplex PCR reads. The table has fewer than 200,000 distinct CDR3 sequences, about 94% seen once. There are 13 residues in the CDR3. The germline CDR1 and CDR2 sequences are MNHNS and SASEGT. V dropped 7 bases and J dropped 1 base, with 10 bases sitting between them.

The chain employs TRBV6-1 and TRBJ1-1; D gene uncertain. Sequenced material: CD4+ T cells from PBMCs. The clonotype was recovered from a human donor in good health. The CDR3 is CASIATANTEAFF. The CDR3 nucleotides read TGTGCCAGCATCGCTACGGCGAACACTGAAGCTTTCTTT.